The 26 T cell receptor beta chains listed next were all sequenced from one sample in a study of control samples from healthy donors and cancer patients. Sequenced by immunoSEQ multiplex PCR; TCRdb stores in-frame clones only, minus some. The sample lists 95,000 to 120,000 clones, approximately 84% occurring once. Sequencing was carried out using blood. The source of these receptors is a man aged 18 to 35 in good health.

The chain recombines TRBV5-1 with TRBJ1-2; maybe TRBD1 (6 bases). This CDR3 is 14 amino acids long. V was cut by 0 bases and J by 3 bases, with 9 bases left in between. The germline CDR1 and CDR2 sequences are SGHRS and YFSETQ. The CDR3 is CASSLVGGDYGYTF. The CDR3 coding sequence is TGCGCCAGCAGCTTGGTCGGGGGCGACTATGGCTACACCTTC.

This clone was detected only once. This CDR3 is CASSEGRAQFF. In nucleotides, the CDR3 is TGTGCCAGCAGTGAAGGCAGGGCGCAGTTCTTC. V usage is TRBV6-1 and J usage is TRBJ2-1, with D perhaps TRBD1 (5 bases). Trimming cost V 1 base and J 12 bases, with 7 bases left between them. Germline loops: CDR1 MNHNS, CDR2 SASEGT. The CDR3 sequence is 11 residues long.

The V call is TRBV6-1, the J call TRBJ1-2; a weak D match, TRBD1 (5 bases). The CDR3 has 14 residues. The germline CDR1 and CDR2 sequences are MNHNS and SASEGT. V lost 3 bases and J lost 2, with 10 bases in between. CDR3 amino acids: CASSETAENYGYTF. The DNA of the CDR3 is TGTGCCAGCAGTGAGACAGCGGAAAACTATGGCTACACCTTC.

V is TRBV9 and J is TRBJ2-5; 7 bases line up with TRBD2. V was pared by 0 bases and J by 4 bases, with 15 bases of the junction left unmatched. The CDR3 runs 18 residues. Germline CDR1 SGDLS, CDR2 YYNGEE. CDR3 DNA sequence: TGTGCCAGCAGCGTAGCGAACGGGGGGACTGCTGGCTTAGAGACCCAGTACTTC. Protein: CASSVANGGTAGLETQYF.

The J gene is TRBJ2-1, the V gene TRBV27; no clear D. Looked up from germline, CDR1 is MNHEY and CDR2 is SMNVEV (reference sequence). The CDR3 covers 16 residues. Trimming took off 5 bases at V and 0 bases at J, with 14 bases between the two ends. CDR3 in DNA: TGTGCCAGCAGTCGGAAGCCCAGCCGCTCCTACAATGAGCAGTTCTTC. Encoded protein: CASSRKPSRSYNEQFF.

The genes are TRBV15 and TRBJ1-1, with D unclear. V gave up 0 bases and J gave up 0 bases, with 5 bases separating them. Germline CDR1 LNHNV, CDR2 YYDKDF (reference sequence). The CDR3 extends over 14 amino acids. The CDR3 bases are TGTGCCACCAGCAGAGATTGGGTGAACACTGAAGCTTTCTTT. It codes for CATSRDWVNTEAFF.

The gene calls are TRBV20-1 and TRBJ1-2; D may be TRBD1 (5 bases). V lost 6 bases, J lost 4 bases, and 9 bases lay in between. The CDR3 runs 11 residues. CDR1 is DFQATT and CDR2 is SNEGSKA in the germline V gene (reference sequence). The DNA for the CDR3 is TGCAGTGCAAGGGGCGCCTATGGCTACACCTTC. Translated, it gives CSARGAYGYTF.

The CDR3 sequence is CASSISGGASNEQFF. The CDR3 region has the DNA TGTGCCAGTAGTATTAGCGGGGGGGCTTCCAATGAGCAGTTCTTC. The gene calls are TRBV19 and TRBJ2-1; 11 bases map to TRBD2. CDR3 size: 15 residues. The V gene end was trimmed by 3 bases and the J gene end by 6 bases; junction bases not matched to a gene: 4. Germline assignment: CDR1 LNHDA and CDR2 SQIVND (reference sequence).

This chain links TRBV6-5 with TRBJ2-7; D might be TRBD1 (5 bases). Germline CDR1 is MNHEY and CDR2 is SVGAGI. Between the trimmed V and J ends, which lost 6 bases and 3 bases, there was a span of 12 bases. The CDR3 has 13 residues. The CDR3 loop is CASSFDRFYEQYF. As DNA, the CDR3 is TGTGCCAGCAGCTTCGACAGATTCTACGAGCAGTACTTC.

This clone is a singleton in its sample. V gene TRBV11-3 combines with J gene TRBJ2-1, with TRBD2 matching 8 bases. J lost 4 bases, V lost 5 bases, and 4 bases had no gene match. This CDR3 has 14 amino acids. The V gene's germline CDR1 is SGHNT and CDR2 YENEEA. For the CDR3, the DNA is TGTGCCAGCAGCATACGGGGGGGGTACAATGAGCAGTTCTTC. Protein product: CASSIRGGYNEQFF.

V gene TRBV11-2 combines with J gene TRBJ1-2; 8 bases are shared with TRBD1. The V segment lost 8 bases and the J segment 7 bases; nucleotides outside the gene matches: 15. CDR1 is SGHAT and CDR2 is FQNNGV in the germline V gene. This CDR3 has 15 residues. CDR3 amino acids: CASRDIGQGSIGYTF. In DNA, the CDR3 is TGTGCCAGCCGTGATATAGGACAGGGATCCATTGGCTACACCTTC.

The rearrangement joins TRBV7-9 to TRBJ2-6, with unresolved D. In germline, CDR1 is SEHNR, CDR2 FQNEAQ (reference sequence). The V end was cut by 2 bases, the J end by 2 bases, with 7 bases between. The CDR3 is made up of 15 amino acids. The CDR3 bases are TGTGCCAGCAGCTTAAGTAGGGCTGGGGCCAACGTCCTGACTTTC. Its translation: CASSLSRAGANVLTF. Supplemented by reference TRBV7-9 and TRBJ2-6, the full variable domain reads DTGVSQNPRHKITKRGQNVTFRCDPISEHNRLYWYRQTLGQGPEFLTYFQNEAQLEKSRLLSDRFSAERPKGSFSTLEIQRTEQGDSAMYLCASSLSRAGANVLTFGAGSRLTVL.

The rearrangement joins TRBV12-3 or TRBV12-4 to TRBJ2-7; TRBD1 matches 7 bases. This CDR3 is built from 12 residues. The V segment lost 7 bases and the J segment 6 bases; nucleotides outside the gene matches: 6. The CDR3 sequence: CASTTGVCEQYV. The CDR3 DNA sequence: TGTGCCAGCACCACAGGGGTCTGCGAGCAGTACGTC.

This clone has only a few counts. The same CDR3 can be traced to other DNA sequences in this sample. V gene TRBV3-1 (or the pseudogene TRBV3-2) combines with J gene TRBJ2-2; a weak D match, TRBD2 (7 bases). Trimming shortened V by 2 bases and J by 5 bases, and 15 bases separated the two germline ends. CDR3 length: 16 residues. CDR1 and CDR2 from the germline V gene are LGHDT and YNNKEL (reference sequence). The CDR3 DNA reads as TGTGCCAGCAGCCAACAAGGGGGGGCTCGAACCGGGGAGCTGTTTTTT. This encodes CASSQQGGARTGELFF.

The CDR3 DNA is TGTGCCAGCAGTGGAGACCGTTTACGCAACTATGGCTACACCTTC. Protein sequence: CASSGDRLRNYGYTF. This chain joins TRBV2 and TRBJ1-2; D ambiguous. CDR3 size: 15 residues. V dropped 4 bases and J dropped 2 bases, with 14 bases sitting between them. The germline gives CDR1 SNHLY, CDR2 FYNNEI.

This clone was picked up one time. The chain combines TRBV5-1 with TRBJ1-3, with TRBD1 identical over 7 bases. The J segment lost 0 bases and the V segment lost 4 bases, leaving 10 bases of the junction unmatched. CDR1 and CDR2 from the germline V gene are SGHRS and YFSETQ. The CDR3 is made up of 17 amino acids. CDR3 residues: CASSPAVDRLSGNTIYF. The CDR3 DNA reads TGCGCCAGCAGCCCGGCCGTGGACAGGCTCTCTGGAAACACCATATATTTT.

V usage is TRBV2 and J usage is TRBJ1-1; 7 bases are a match to TRBD1. The V gene's germline CDR1 is SNHLY and CDR2 FYNNEI. V lost 10 bases, J lost 4 bases, and 12 bases stayed unmatched. CDR3 length equals 14 residues. The CDR3: CAILSYRGSTEAFF. The DNA for the CDR3 is TGTGCCATCTTATCGTACAGGGGTAGCACTGAAGCTTTCTTT. Full variable domain (missing parts from reference TRBV2 and TRBJ1-1): EPEVTQTPSHQVTQMGQEVILRCVPISNHLYFYWYRQILGQKVEFLVSFYNNEISEKSEIFDDQFSVERPDGSNFTLKIRSTKLEDSAMYFCAILSYRGSTEAFFGQGTRLTVV.

This clone was picked up a small number of times. The chain links TRBV2 to TRBJ1-5; possibly TRBD1 for D (6 bases). V shed 6 bases and J shed 4 bases, with 16 bases lying between them. Germline V gene lookup returns CDR1 SNHLY and CDR2 FYNNEI. The CDR3 length is 15 residues. CDR3 in DNA: TGTGCCAGCAGGGGGGGGACAATAAGGAATCAGCCCCAGCATTTT. Its protein product is CASRGGTIRNQPQHF.

This clone has only one observation. The V call is TRBV5-6, the J call TRBJ1-3; possibly TRBD1 for D (5 bases). Germline CDR1 is SGHDT and CDR2 is YYEEEE. Trimming removed 2 bases at V and 0 bases at J, with 15 bases between. This CDR3 has 17 residues. The CDR3 region is CASSLGAAAVSGNTIYF. The CDR3 DNA sequence: TGTGCCAGCAGCTTAGGGGCGGCGGCCGTCTCTGGAAACACCATATATTTT.

The V call is TRBV18, the J call TRBJ1-2; perhaps TRBD1 as D (5 bases). The germline V and J ends were trimmed by 3 bases and 10 bases, with 21 bases remaining between them. Germline CDR1 and CDR2: KGHSH and LQKENI. This CDR3 contains 15 residues. CDR3 region: CASSPPGGRGALYTF. The CDR3 nucleotides read TGTGCCAGCTCACCTCCCGGAGGGAGGGGCGCCCTCTACACCTTC.

The table lists this clone with a count of one. This chain uses TRBV4-2 with TRBJ2-1; perhaps D is TRBD1 or TRBD2 (5 bases each). V lost 1 base, J lost 3 bases, and 7 bases lay in between. This CDR3 region has 14 residues. The germline CDR1 and CDR2 sequences are LGHNA and YNFKEQ. This CDR3 is CASSQGGDYNEQFF. The CDR3 DNA is TGTGCCAGCAGCCAAGGAGGGGACTACAATGAGCAGTTCTTC.

This sequence joins TRBV7-6 and TRBJ2-1, with 10 bases identical to TRBD2. The CDR3 sequence is 16 residues long. With V trimmed by 4 bases and J by 9 bases, 12 bases remained unmatched. The germline V gene encodes CDR1 SGHVS and CDR2 FNYEAQ. The CDR3 region is CASSSRTSGDGGEQFF. CDR3 nucleotides: TGTGCCAGCAGCTCCCGGACTAGCGGAGATGGGGGTGAGCAGTTCTTC.

The gene calls are TRBV5-1 and TRBJ2-5, with D tentatively TRBD2 (7 bases). Looked up from germline, CDR1 is SGHRS and CDR2 is YFSETQ. This CDR3 is 14 amino acids long. V lost 3 bases to trimming and J lost 4 bases, with 13 bases between them. The CDR3 protein is CASSWIGGGETQYF. The CDR3 DNA reads as TGCGCCAGCAGCTGGATAGGGGGGGGAGAGACCCAGTACTTC.

This clone was counted only a few times. The V and J genes are TRBV9 and TRBJ1-4; tentative D call: TRBD1 (6 bases). CDR3 length: 16 amino acids. Trimming shortened V by 3 bases and J by 3 bases, and 15 bases separated the two germline ends. Germline V gene sequence: CDR1 SGDLS, CDR2 YYNGEE. The CDR3 DNA is TGTGCCAGCAGCGCTGGGGGCGGGGGCTCTAATGAAAAACTGTTTTTT. As protein: CASSAGGGGSNEKLFF.

This clone was seen once. The CDR3 sequence: CASGLQGSYNSPLHF. The CDR3 region has the DNA TGTGCCAGCGGACTACAGGGATCGTATAATTCACCCCTCCACTTT. V gene TRBV28 combines with J gene TRBJ1-6; D possibly corresponds to TRBD1 (6 bases). Germline V gene sequence: CDR1 MDHEN, CDR2 SYDVKM. The V gene lost 8 bases and the J gene lost 4 bases, with 15 bases spanning the gap. The CDR3 has 15 residues.

This clone has just a few counts. Other DNA sequences in the sample encode the same CDR3. The chain combines TRBV28 with TRBJ2-7; 11 bases map to TRBD2. Losses at the gene ends were 6 bases for V and 2 bases for J; bases not matched to a gene: 6. The CDR3 is made up of 15 amino acids. Germline CDR1 and CDR2: MDHEN and SYDVKM. The CDR3 nucleotides read TGTGCCAGCAGCCCCTTAGCGGGGGGGCCCTACGAGCAGTACTTC. This sequence encodes CASSPLAGGPYEQYF. The full variable domain, its missing parts supplied by reference TRBV28 and TRBJ2-7, is DVKVTQSSRYLVKRTGEKVFLECVQDMDHENMFWYRQDPGLGLRLIYFSYDVKMKEKGDIPEGYSVSREKKERFSLILESASTNQTSMYLCASSPLAGGPYEQYFGPGTRLTVT.